This is a list of T cell receptor beta chains from one sample in a study of blood T cell repertoires in COVID-19. Data came from immunoSEQ multiplex PCR; TCRdb stores just in-frame clones and leaves some out. The repertoire has tens of thousands of clones, around 82% of them found once; the top ten carry approximately 27%. The sequencing sample was made of peripheral blood. These receptors were taken from a human donor in a cohort sampled during active COVID-19. Both conserved end residues are part of each CDR3.

V gene | CDR3 protein
TRBV7-9 | CASSPAGGYGGELFF
TRBV11-2 | CASSYGTGRYEQYF
TRBV7-2 | CASSTRSGLTQPQYGYTF
TRBV18 | CASSPRRPGTSGGVYNEQFF
TRBV5-7 | CASSPQGPPYEQYF
TRBV4-1 | CASSEMTSIYNEQFF
TRBV6-1 | CASSAAPPGQMNTEAFF
TRBV5-4 | CASSLGGTGFVNEQFF
TRBV4-2 | CASSQREGAAGETQYF
TRBV6-1 | CASSEARRVEETQYF
TRBV28 | CASRNGQGRYSNQPQHF
TRBV20-1 | CSASFLAGGPYQETQYF
TRBV4-3 | CASSQDGTVGYEQYF
TRBV6-5 | CASSYSSGNQPQHF
TRBV19 | CASSKVRVRNTEAFF
TRBV6-5 | CASSSYRGRTEAFF
TRBV16 | CASSQASGGDNEQFF
TRBV19 | CASSTGQGRFGETQYF
TRBV7-9 | CASSSPGGLAEKLFF
TRBV9 | CASSVGEGTNEKLFF
TRBV2 | CASRRTSGGGETQYF
TRBV27 | CASSLLGISEAFF
TRBV4-2 | CASSQDAGRASEQPQHF
TRBV5-1 | CASSFSTSGGRGETQYF
TRBV5-4 | CASTRGGRNSYNEQFF
TRBV5-4 | CASSTRGTGANVLTF
TRBV12-3/TRBV12-4 | CASSPGQGYEQYF
TRBV5-1 | CASSLTPERGELFF
TRBV4-1 | CASSQGQGTETQYF
TRBV4-2 | CASSQDPSGRTDTQYF
TRBV28 | CASSSPGEANEKLFF
TRBV5-1 | CASSLAGGENTEAFF
TRBV5-4 | CASSPGTPTNEKLFF
TRBV7-2 | CASSSRDRGDYEQYF
TRBV23-1 | CASSQGTAVPNQPQHF
TRBV5-1 | CASSRAGTAYEQYF